The clone carrying this TCR beta chain was observed once. The antigen is undetermined. There are 14 residues in the CDR3. The ends lost 4 bases at V and 3 bases at J; junction bases unmatched: 9. CDR1 is SQVTM and CDR2 is ANQGSEA in the germline V gene. Repertoires were generated with immunoSEQ multiplex PCR, while TCRdb's copy carries only in-frame clones and drops some. The data contain roughly 9,000 clones, under 95% of them singletons. These data belong to a study of T cell clonotyping in hematopoietic cell transplantation. Findings and caveats of the study: Pathologically expanded recipient clonotypes increased progressively from day 30 to day 180 as diversity fell. Graft donor and pretransplant recipient Inverse Simpson Index values predicted broader posttransplant TCR diversity.

The sequencing used PBMCs, collected 100 days after allogeneic stem cell transplant. The TCR originated in a male patient in his fifties who had an allogeneic stem cell transplant from a related donor, so T cells may come from the graft donor. Some clones in this sample may be carry-over from other donors' samples. This chain links TRBV29-1 with TRBJ2-7; TRBD1 aligns across 7 bases. The CDR3 spells CSVVKGAEGYEQYF. DNA for the CDR3: TGCAGCGTTGTTAAGGGGGCGGAAGGCTACGAGCAGTACTTC.